These 7 T cell receptor beta chains were all obtained from the same sample, sequenced in a study of shared clonotypes between healthy human individuals. TCRdb's copy holds only in-frame clones and misses some; the assay was immunoSEQ multiplex PCR. The sample comprises about 330,000 clones, 74% of which are singletons, and around 10% rests with the top ten. Sequencing input: memory CD4+ T cells sorted from blood. Indicated subset: CD45RA-negative fraction. The receptors here all came from a young man in good health.

This chain joins TRBV5-1 and TRBJ2-1; a weak D match, TRBD2 (5 bases). The length of the CDR3 is 16 residues. The V gene's germline CDR1 is SGHRS and CDR2 YFSETQ. V lost 7 bases, J lost 0 bases, and 17 bases lay in between. The CDR3 loop reads CASQSIIGSSYNEQFF. The CDR3 DNA follows: TGCGCCAGCCAGAGTATAATAGGGAGCTCCTACAATGAGCAGTTCTTC.

This chain links TRBV6-6 with TRBJ2-4; D may be TRBD2 (5 bases). CDR3 length: 13 amino acids. The germline gives CDR1 MNHNY, CDR2 SVGAGI (reference sequence). V dropped 10 bases and J dropped 0 bases, with 10 bases sitting between them. CDR3 in DNA: TGTGCCACCGCGGAGGTAGCCAAAAACATTCAGTACTTC. As protein: CATAEVAKNIQYF.

This clone was counted ten times or more. The chain has TRBV7-2 and TRBJ1-4, with a possible D match to TRBD1 (6 bases). Germline V lookup: CDR1 SGHTA, CDR2 FQGNSA. This CDR3 has 14 amino acids. The ends were cut back, 5 bases at V and 7 bases at J, with 14 bases in the middle. The CDR3 DNA is TGTGCCAGCAGCAAGGGGGGCGGAGCTGAAAAACTGTTTTTT. It specifies CASSKGGGAEKLFF. Looking up the rest from reference TRBV7-2 and TRBJ1-4 gives the full variable domain: GAGVSQSPSNKVTEKGKDVELRCDPISGHTALYWYRQSLGQGLEFLIYFQGNSAPDKSGLPSDRFSAERTGGSVSTLTIQRTQQEDSAVYLCASSKGGGAEKLFFGSGTQLSVL.

In DNA, the CDR3 is TGCAGCGTACGGGGGGCACAGGGGAGGACTGAAGCTTTCTTT. The encoded protein is CSVRGAQGRTEAFF. This sequence joins TRBV29-1 and TRBJ1-1, with 7 bases matching TRBD1. The germline V gene encodes CDR1 SQVTM and CDR2 ANQGSEA. The CDR3 contains 14 residues. After removal of 6 bases from V and 5 bases from J, the junction contained 12 bases not matched to a gene.

This sequence joins TRBV29-1 and TRBJ1-2; D perhaps matches TRBD1 (6 bases). V lost 7 bases to trimming and J lost 5 bases, with 14 bases between them. Germline values: CDR1 SQVTM, CDR2 ANQGSEA. The CDR3 consists of 12 residues. CDR3 protein: CSAWGGQYGYTF. CDR3 nucleotide sequence: TGCAGCGCGTGGGGGGGGCAATATGGCTACACCTTC.

This clone was counted between two and nine times. The chain uses TRBV2 and TRBJ2-2, with D tentatively TRBD2 (6 bases). The CDR3 covers 14 residues. V lost 6 bases and J 6 bases, leaving 14 bases between the germline ends. From germline, CDR1 is SNHLY and CDR2 FYNNEI. CDR3 amino acids: CASRDSRGSGELFF. The CDR3 DNA reads as TGTGCCAGCAGGGACTCGCGGGGTTCCGGGGAGCTGTTTTTT.

V is TRBV9 and J is TRBJ2-4; 9 bases agree with TRBD2. The CDR3 totals 20 residues. The germline gives CDR1 SGDLS, CDR2 YYNGEE. V was clipped by 0 bases and J by 9 bases; unmatched bases: 22. Here the CDR3 DNA reads TGTGCCAGCAGCGTAGTTGTGGGGCTTAGCGGGAGTTTGTCGCATTTCATTCAGTACTTC. Amino acid sequence: CASSVVVGLSGSLSHFIQYF.